Reported below is one T cell receptor beta chain. The data stem from a study of T cell changes during pregnancy in multiple sclerosis. Produced via immunoSEQ multiplex PCR; TCRdb's table is partial and in-frame only. The profile covers some 55,000 clones, with roughly 89% appearing a single time and approximately 5% taken by the ten largest. The CDR3 consists of 15 residues. Germline V gene sequence: CDR1 SGHTA, CDR2 FQGTGA. After removal of 5 bases from V and 10 bases from J, the junction contained 14 bases not matched to a gene. Sequences were obtained from peripheral blood from another person, used as feeder cells. The sequence was collected from a human donor whose cells served as feeder cells for cultures in a pregnancy study. V and J are TRBV7-3 and TRBJ2-1; 7 bases fit TRBD2. In nucleotides, the CDR3 is TGTGCCAGCAGCCTGATGGCGGGAGACCATTCGGAGCAGTTCTTC. Its protein is CASSLMAGDHSEQFF.